The clone carrying this T cell receptor beta chain was observed once. Possible read error: a much larger clone is one base away. Germline CDR1 and CDR2: LGHDT and YNNKEL (reference sequence). The CDR3 has 15 amino acids. These data belong to a study of regulatory T cells in long-lasting Graves disease. The time point was: newly diagnosed GD, antithyroid drugs for less than 3 months. The TCR library was prepared using RNA isolated from PBMCs. The TCR beta library used iRepertoire HTBI primers with Arm-PCR amplification of CDR3. TCRdb reprocessed the multiplex PCR reads via MiXCR and lists one record per CDR3 protein. This sample has hundreds of thousands of distinct CDR3 sequences, with around 12% found just once. These records were also assigned to another study, of T cells in Graves' hyperthyroidism and ophthalmopathy. That source notes: Appearing also in blood were most of the thyroid clonotypes expanded above 0.001.

The receptor was isolated from a woman younger than 45 with Graves disease. The chain recombines TRBV3-1 with TRBJ2-5; 7 positions agree with TRBD2. The sequenced sample was peripheral blood mononuclear cells (PBMCs), obtained at new diagnosis, from a patient treated with antithyroid drugs. CDR3: CASSPSSGGKETQHF. CDR3 DNA: TGTGCCAGCAGCCCTTCCTCGGGGGGTAAAGAGACCCAGCACTTC.